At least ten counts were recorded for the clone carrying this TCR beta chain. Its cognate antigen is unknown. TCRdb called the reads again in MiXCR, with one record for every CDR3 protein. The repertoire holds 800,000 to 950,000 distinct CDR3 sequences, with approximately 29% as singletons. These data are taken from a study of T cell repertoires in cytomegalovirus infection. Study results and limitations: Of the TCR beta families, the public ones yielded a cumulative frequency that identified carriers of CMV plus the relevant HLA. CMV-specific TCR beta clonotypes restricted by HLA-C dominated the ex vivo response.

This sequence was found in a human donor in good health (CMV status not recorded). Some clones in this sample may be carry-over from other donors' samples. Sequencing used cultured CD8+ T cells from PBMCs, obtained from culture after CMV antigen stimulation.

CDR3 DNA sequence: TGCGCCAGCAGCTTGGCCGGAATAGCAAGGGAGAATGAGCAGTTCTTC. As protein: CASSLAGIARENEQFF. This chain connects TRBV5-1 to TRBJ2-1; perhaps TRBD2 as D (5 bases). The length of the CDR3 is 16 residues. Germline-derived CDR1 and CDR2 are SGHRS and YFSETQ. V was shortened by 0 bases and J by 7 bases, with 17 bases between the two germline ends.